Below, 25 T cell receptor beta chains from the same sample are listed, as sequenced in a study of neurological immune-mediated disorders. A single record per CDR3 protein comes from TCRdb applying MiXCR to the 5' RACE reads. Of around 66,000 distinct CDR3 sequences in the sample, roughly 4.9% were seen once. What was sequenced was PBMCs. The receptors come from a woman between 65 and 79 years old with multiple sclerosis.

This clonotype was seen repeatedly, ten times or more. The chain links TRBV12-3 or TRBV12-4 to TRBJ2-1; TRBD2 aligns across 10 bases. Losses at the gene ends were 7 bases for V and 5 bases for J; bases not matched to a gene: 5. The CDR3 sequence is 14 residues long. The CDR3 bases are TGTGCCAGCACCTTTAGCGGGGGGAACAATGAGCAGTTCTTC. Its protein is CASTFSGGNNEQFF.

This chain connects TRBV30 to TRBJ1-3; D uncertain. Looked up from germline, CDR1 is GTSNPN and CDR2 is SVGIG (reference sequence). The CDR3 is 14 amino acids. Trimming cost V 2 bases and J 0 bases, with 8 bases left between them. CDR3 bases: TGTGCCTGGAGTTTGGGCCCCTCTGGAAACACCATATATTTT. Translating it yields CAWSLGPSGNTIYF.

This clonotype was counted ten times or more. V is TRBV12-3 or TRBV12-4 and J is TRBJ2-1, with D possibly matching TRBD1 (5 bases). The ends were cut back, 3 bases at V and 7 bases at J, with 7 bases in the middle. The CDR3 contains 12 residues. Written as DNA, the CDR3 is TGTGCCAGCAGTTTGACAGATAATGAGCAGTTCTTC. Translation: CASSLTDNEQFF.

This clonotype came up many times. Here the CDR3 DNA reads TGCGCCACCAGACGGGGGGATAGCGGGACCCCGACAGATACGCAGTATTTT. Protein: CATRRGDSGTPTDTQYF. V gene TRBV5-1 combines with J gene TRBJ2-3; 8 nucleotides line up with TRBD2. J lost 3 bases, V lost 9 bases, and 18 bases had no gene match. The CDR3 contains 17 residues. The germline V gene has CDR1 SGHRS and CDR2 YFSETQ.

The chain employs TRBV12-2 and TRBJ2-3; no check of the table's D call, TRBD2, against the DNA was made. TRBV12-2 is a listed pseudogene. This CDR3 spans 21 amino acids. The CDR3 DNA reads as TGTGCAAGTCGCACATATCGAGGGGCGGTGGGACTAGCGCCTCGCACAGATACGCAGTATTTT. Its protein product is CASRTYRGAVGLAPRTDTQYF.

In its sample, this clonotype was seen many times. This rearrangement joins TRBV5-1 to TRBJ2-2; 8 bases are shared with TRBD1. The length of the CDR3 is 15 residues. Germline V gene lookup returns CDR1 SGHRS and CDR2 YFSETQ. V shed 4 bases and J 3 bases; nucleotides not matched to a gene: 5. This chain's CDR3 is CASSPGTGHTGELFF. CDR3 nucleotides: TGCGCCAGCAGCCCCGGGACAGGCCACACCGGGGAGCTGTTTTTT.

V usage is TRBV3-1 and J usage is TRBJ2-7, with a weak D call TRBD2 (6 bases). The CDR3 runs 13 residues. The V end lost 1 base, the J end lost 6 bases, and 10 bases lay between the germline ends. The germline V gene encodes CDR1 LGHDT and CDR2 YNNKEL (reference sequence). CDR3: CASSQGPAGEQYF. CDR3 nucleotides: TGTGCCAGCAGCCAAGGGCCAGCGGGCGAGCAGTACTTC.

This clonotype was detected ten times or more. CDR3 bases: TGCGCCAGCACCTACGAAGTGGGTAGCGGGAGATCCTACGAGCAGTACTTC. Protein: CASTYEVGSGRSYEQYF. V is TRBV5-1 and J is TRBJ2-7; 9 bases line up with TRBD2. The ends lost 6 bases at V and 1 base at J; junction bases unmatched: 14. The CDR3 has 17 residues. Germline assignment: CDR1 SGHRS and CDR2 YFSETQ.

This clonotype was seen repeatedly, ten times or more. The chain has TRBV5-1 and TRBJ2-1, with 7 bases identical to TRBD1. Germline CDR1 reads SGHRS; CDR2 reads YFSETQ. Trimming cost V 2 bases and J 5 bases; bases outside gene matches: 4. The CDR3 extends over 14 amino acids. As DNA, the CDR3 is TGCGCCAGCAGCTTACAGGGGATGGACAATGAGCAGTTCTTC. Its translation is CASSLQGMDNEQFF.

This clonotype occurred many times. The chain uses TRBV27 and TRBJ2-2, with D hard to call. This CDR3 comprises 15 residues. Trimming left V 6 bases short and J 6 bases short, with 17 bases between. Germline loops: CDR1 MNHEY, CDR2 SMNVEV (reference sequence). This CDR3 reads CASSRRWGVAGELFF. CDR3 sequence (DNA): TGTGCCAGCAGCCGAAGGTGGGGTGTCGCCGGGGAGCTGTTTTTT.

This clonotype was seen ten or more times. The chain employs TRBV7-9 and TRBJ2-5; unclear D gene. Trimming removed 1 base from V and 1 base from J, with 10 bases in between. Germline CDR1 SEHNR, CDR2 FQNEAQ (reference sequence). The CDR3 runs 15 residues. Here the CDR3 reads CASSLGGLFQETQYF. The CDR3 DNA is TGTGCCAGCAGCTTAGGAGGCCTGTTCCAAGAGACCCAGTACTTC.

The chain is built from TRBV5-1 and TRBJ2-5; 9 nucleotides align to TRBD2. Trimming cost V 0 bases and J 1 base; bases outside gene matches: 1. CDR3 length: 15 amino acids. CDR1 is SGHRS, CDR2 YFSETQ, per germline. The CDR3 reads CASSLVLAGQETQYF. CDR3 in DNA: TGCGCCAGCAGCTTGGTACTAGCGGGCCAAGAGACCCAGTACTTC.

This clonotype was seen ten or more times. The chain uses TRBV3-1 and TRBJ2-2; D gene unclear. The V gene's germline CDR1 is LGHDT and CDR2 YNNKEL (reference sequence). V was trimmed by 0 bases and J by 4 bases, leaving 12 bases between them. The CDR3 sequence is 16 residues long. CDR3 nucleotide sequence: TGTGCCAGCAGCCAAGATTTGCAGAAGACCACCGGGGAGCTGTTTTTT. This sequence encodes CASSQDLQKTTGELFF. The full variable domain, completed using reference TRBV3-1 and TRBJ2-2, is DTAVSQTPKYLVTQMGNDKSIKCEQNLGHDTMYWYKQDSKKFLKIMFSYNNKELIINETVPNRFSPKSPDKAHLNLHINSLELGDSAVYFCASSQDLQKTTGELFFGEGSRLTVL.

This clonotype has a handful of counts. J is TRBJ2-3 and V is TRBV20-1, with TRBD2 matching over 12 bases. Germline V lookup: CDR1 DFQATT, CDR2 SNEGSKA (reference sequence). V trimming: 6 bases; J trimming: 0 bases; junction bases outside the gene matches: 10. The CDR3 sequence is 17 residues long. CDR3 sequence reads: CSARTASGRASTDTQYF. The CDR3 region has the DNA TGCAGTGCCCGGACCGCTAGCGGGAGGGCTAGCACAGATACGCAGTATTTT.

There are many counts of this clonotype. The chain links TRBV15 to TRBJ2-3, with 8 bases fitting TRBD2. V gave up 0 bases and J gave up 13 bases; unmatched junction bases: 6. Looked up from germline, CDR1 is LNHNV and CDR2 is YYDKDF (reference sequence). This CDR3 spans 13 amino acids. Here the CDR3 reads CATSRDTGGAEYF. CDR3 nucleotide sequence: TGTGCCACCAGCAGAGATACGGGGGGGGCTGAGTATTTT.

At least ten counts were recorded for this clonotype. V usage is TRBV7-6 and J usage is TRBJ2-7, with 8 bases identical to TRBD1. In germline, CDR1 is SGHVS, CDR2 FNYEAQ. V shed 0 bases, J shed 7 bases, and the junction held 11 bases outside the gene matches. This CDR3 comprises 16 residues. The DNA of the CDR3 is TGTGCCAGCAGCTTAGCCCCCCCCCAGGGGGCGTCTGAGCAGTACTTC. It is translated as CASSLAPPQGASEQYF.

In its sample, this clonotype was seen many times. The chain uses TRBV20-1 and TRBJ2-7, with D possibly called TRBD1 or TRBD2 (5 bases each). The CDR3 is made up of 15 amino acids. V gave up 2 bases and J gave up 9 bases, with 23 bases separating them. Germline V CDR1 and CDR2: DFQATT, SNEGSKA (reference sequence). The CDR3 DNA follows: TGCAGTGCTAGACCTTCGACAGCCGGAGGTTCGGGGCAGTACTTC. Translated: CSARPSTAGGSGQYF.

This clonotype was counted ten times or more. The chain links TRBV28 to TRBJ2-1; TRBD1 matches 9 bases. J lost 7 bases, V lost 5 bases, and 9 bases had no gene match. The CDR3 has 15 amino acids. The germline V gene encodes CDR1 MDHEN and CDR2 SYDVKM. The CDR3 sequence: CASSPPTGGSNEQFF. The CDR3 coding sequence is TGTGCCAGCAGTCCGCCGACAGGGGGGTCGAATGAGCAGTTCTTC. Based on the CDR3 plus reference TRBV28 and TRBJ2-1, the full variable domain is DVKVTQSSRYLVKRTGEKVFLECVQDMDHENMFWYRQDPGLGLRLIYFSYDVKMKEKGDIPEGYSVSREKKERFSLILESASTNQTSMYLCASSPPTGGSNEQFFGPGTRLTVL.

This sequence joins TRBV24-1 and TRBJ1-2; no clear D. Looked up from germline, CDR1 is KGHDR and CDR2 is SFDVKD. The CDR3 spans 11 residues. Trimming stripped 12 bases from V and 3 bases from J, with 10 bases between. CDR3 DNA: TGTGCCGCCGGCGTCCACTATGGCTACACCTTC. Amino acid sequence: CAAGVHYGYTF.

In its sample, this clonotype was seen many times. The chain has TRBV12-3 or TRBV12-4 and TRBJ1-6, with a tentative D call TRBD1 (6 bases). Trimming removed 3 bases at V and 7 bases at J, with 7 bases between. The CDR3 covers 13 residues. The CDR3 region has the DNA TGTGCCAGCAGTTTCACAGGGAATTCACCCCTCCACTTT. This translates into CASSFTGNSPLHF.

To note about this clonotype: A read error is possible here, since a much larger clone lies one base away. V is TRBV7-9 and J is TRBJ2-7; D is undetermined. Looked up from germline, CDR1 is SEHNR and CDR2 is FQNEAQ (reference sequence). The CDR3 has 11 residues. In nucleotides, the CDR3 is TGTGCCAGCAGCTTAGCGTACGAGAAGTACTTC. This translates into CASSLAYEKYF. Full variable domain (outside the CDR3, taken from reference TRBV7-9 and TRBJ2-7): DTGVSQNPRHKITKRGQNVTFRCDPISEHNRLYWYRQTLGQGPEFLTYFQNEAQLEKSRLLSDRFSAERPKGSFSTLEIQRTEQGDSAMYLCASSLAYEKYFGPGTRLTVT.

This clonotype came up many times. The CDR3 DNA reads TGCGCCAGCAGCTTGGCCCCGGGACAGGGGAGCTACGAGCAGTACTTC. Its protein product is CASSLAPGQGSYEQYF. V usage is TRBV5-1 and J usage is TRBJ2-7, with TRBD1 identical over 10 bases. V dropped 0 bases and J dropped 3; count of bases not matched to a gene: 6. CDR1 and CDR2 from the germline V gene are SGHRS and YFSETQ. The CDR3 extends over 16 amino acids.

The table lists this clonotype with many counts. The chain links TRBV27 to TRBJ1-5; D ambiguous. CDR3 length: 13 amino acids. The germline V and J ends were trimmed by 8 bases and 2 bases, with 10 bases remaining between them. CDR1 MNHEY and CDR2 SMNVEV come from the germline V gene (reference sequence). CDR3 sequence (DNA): TGTGCCAGCGGTCTCGTGGGCAATCAGCCCCAGCATTTT. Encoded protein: CASGLVGNQPQHF.

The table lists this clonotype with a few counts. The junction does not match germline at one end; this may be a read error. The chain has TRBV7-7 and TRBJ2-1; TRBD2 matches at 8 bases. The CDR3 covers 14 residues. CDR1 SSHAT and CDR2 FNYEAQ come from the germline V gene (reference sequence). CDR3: CASSPSGGSNEQFF. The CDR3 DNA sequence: TGTGCTAGCAGCCCAAGCGGGGGAAGCAATGAGCAGTTCTTC. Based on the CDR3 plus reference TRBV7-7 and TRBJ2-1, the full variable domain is GAGVSQSPRYKVTKRGQDVTLRCDPISSHATLYWYQQALGQGPEFLTYFNYEAQPDKSGLPSDRFSAERPEGSISTLTIQRTEQRDSAMYRCASSPSGGSNEQFFGPGTRLTVL.

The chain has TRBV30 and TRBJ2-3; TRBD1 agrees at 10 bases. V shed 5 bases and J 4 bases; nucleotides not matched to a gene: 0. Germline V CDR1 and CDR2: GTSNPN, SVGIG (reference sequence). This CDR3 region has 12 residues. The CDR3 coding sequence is TGTGCCTGGGGACAGGGGGCAGATACGCAGTATTTT. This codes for CAWGQGADTQYF.